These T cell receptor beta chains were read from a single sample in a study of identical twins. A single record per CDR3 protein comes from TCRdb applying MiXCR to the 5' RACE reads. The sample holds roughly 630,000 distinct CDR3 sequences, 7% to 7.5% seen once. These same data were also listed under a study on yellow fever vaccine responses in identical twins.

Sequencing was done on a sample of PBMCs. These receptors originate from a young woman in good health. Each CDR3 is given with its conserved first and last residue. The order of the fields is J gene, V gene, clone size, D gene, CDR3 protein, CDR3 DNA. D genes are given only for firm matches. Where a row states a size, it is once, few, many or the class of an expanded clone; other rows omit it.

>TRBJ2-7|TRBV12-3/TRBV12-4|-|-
CASSSGQASYEQYF
TGTGCCAGCAGTTCGGGACAAGCCTCCTACGAGCAGTACTTC
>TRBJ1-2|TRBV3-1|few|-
CASSPTADLGYTF
TGTGCCAGCAGCCCAACAGCGGACCTCGGCTACACCTTC
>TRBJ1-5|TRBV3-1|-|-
CASSQDLVRGQPQHF
TGTGCCAGCAGCCAAGATCTGGTTAGAGGTCAGCCCCAGCATTTT
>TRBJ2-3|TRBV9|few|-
CASSLMGSSTDTQYF
TGTGCCAGCAGCCTCATGGGGTCGAGCACAGATACGCAGTATTTT
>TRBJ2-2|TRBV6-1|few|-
CASSRRGFGELFF
TGTGCCAGCAGCCGCCGGGGGTTCGGGGAGCTGTTTTTT
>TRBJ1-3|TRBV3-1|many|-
CASSQGNWRAGNTIYF
TGTGCCAGCAGCCAAGGAAATTGGAGGGCTGGAAACACCATATATTTT
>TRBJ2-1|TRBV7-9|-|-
CASSLAGIEQFF
TGTGCCAGCAGCTTAGCTGGGATTGAGCAGTTCTTC
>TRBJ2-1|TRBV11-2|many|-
CASSLVGDEQFF
TGTGCCAGCAGCTTAGTCGGGGATGAGCAGTTCTTC
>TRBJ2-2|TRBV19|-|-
CASRTQPGANTGELFF
TGTGCCAGTAGAACCCAACCGGGAGCGAACACCGGGGAGCTGTTTTTT
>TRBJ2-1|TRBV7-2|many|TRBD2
CASSVSGGASYNEQFF
TGTGCCAGCAGCGTTAGCGGGGGGGCCTCCTACAATGAGCAGTTCTTC
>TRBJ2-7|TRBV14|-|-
CASSHRQVTTYEQYF
TGTGCCAGCAGCCATAGACAGGTAACAACCTACGAGCAGTACTTC
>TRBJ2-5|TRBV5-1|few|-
CASSFPQARETQYF
TGCGCCAGCAGCTTTCCACAGGCACGAGAGACCCAGTACTTC
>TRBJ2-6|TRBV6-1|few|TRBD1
CASRPRTGGDSGANVLTF
TGTGCCAGCAGACCCCGGACAGGGGGCGACTCTGGGGCCAACGTCCTGACTTTC
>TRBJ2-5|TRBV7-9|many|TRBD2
CASSLILADGQETQYF
TGTGCCAGCAGCTTAATCCTAGCGGATGGACAAGAGACCCAGTACTTC
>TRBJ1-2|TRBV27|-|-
CASSLIRGDGYTF
TGTGCCAGCAGTTTGATCAGGGGAGACGGCTACACCTTC
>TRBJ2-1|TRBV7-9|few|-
CATPKDQSGSYNEQFF
TGTGCCACCCCCAAGGACCAGTCGGGGTCCTACAATGAGCAGTTCTTC
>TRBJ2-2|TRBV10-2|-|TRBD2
CASRAGLTGGLFF
TGCGCCAGCAGAGCGGGACTCACCGGGGGGCTGTTTTTT
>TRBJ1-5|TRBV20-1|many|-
CSARRTDSNQPQHF
TGCAGTGCTAGAAGGACCGATAGCAATCAGCCCCAGCATTTT
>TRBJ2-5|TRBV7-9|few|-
CASSSGTHGDKETQYF
TGTGCCAGCAGCTCCGGGACCCACGGAGACAAAGAGACCCAGTACTTC
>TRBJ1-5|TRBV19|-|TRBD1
CASSIVAQGGQPQHF
TGTGCCAGTAGTATAGTCGCGCAGGGGGGTCAGCCCCAGCATTTT
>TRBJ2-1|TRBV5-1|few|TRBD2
CASSLAVFTSGTYNEQFF
TGCGCCAGCAGCTTGGCCGTATTTACTAGCGGCACCTACAATGAGCAGTTCTTC
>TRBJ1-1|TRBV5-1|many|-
CASSLGGLSLYTEAFF
TGCGCCAGCAGCTTGGGAGGACTGAGCCTCTACACTGAAGCTTTCTTT
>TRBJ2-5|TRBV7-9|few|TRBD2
CASSPEGLQKETQYF
TGTGCCAGCAGCCCCGAGGGACTACAGAAAGAGACCCAGTACTTC
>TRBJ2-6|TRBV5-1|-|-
CASSTGFSGANVLTF
TGCGCCAGCAGCACAGGGTTCTCTGGGGCCAACGTCCTGACTTTC
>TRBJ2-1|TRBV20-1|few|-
CSAQARHLYNEQFF
TGCAGTGCACAAGCGAGGCACCTTTACAATGAGCAGTTCTTC
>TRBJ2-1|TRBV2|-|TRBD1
CASRADRGQARSYNEQFF
TGTGCCAGCAGGGCAGACAGGGGGCAGGCCCGCTCCTACAATGAGCAGTTCTTC
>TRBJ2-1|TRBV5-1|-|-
CATQQGTRDNEQFF
TGCGCCACTCAACAGGGGACTCGAGACAATGAGCAGTTCTTC
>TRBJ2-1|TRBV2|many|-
CASSEIRAGQSYNEQFF
TGTGCCAGCAGTGAAATAAGGGCCGGGCAATCCTACAATGAGCAGTTCTTC
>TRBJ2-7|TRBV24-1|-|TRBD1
CATSDLCPRDRNEQYF
TGTGCCACCAGTGATTTGTGTCCGCGGGACAGGAACGAGCAGTACTTC
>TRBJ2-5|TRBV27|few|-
CASSPGDFIGETQYF
TGTGCCAGCAGCCCCGGGGACTTCATCGGGGAGACCCAGTACTTC
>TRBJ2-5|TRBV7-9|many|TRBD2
CASSFTAGTGETQYF
TGTGCCAGCAGCTTCACAGCGGGGACCGGAGAGACCCAGTACTTC
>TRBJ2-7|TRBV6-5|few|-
CASSYSPGGGSYEQYF
TGTGCCAGCAGTTACTCCCCAGGGGGGGGTTCCTACGAGCAGTACTTC
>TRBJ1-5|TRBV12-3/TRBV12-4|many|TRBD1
CASSPGGGQPQHF
TGTGCCAGCAGTCCAGGGGGAGGTCAGCCCCAGCATTTT
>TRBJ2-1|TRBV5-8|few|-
CASIRDTYNEQFF
TGTGCCAGCATCCGGGACACCTACAATGAGCAGTTCTTC
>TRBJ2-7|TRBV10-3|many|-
CAISESVSRAYEQYF
TGTGCCATCAGTGAGTCGGTTAGCCGCGCCTACGAGCAGTACTTC
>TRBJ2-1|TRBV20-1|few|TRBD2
CSASVSSGSPYNEQFF
TGCAGTGCTAGCGTGTCGAGCGGGAGTCCCTACAATGAGCAGTTCTTC
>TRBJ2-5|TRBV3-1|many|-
CASSRRDQETQYF
TGTGCCAGCAGCCGCAGGGACCAAGAGACCCAGTACTTC
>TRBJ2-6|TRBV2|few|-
CASSLGIPSGANVLTF
TGTGCCAGCAGTCTTGGGATTCCCTCTGGGGCCAACGTCCTGACTTTC
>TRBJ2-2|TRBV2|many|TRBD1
CAGKGQFANTGELFF
TGTGCCGGAAAGGGACAGTTCGCGAACACCGGGGAGCTGTTTTTT
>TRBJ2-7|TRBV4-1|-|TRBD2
CASSSSGNNLEQYF
TGCGCCAGCAGCAGTAGCGGGAATAACCTCGAGCAGTACTTC
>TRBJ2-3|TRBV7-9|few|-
CASSLPPGTSADTQYF
TGTGCCAGCAGCTTACCACCCGGGACCTCGGCGGATACGCAGTATTTT
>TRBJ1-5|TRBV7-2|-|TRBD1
CASSTTDRGWNQPQHF
TGTGCCAGCAGCACCACGGACAGGGGCTGGAATCAGCCCCAGCATTTT
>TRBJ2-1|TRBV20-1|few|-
CSASVSEHSYNEQFF
TGCAGTGCTAGCGTTAGCGAGCACTCCTACAATGAGCAGTTCTTC
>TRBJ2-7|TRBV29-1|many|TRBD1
CSVTRTNRGSYEQYF
TGCAGCGTTACGCGTACAAACAGGGGCTCCTACGAGCAGTACTTC
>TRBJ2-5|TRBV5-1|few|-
CASSPSRGLGETQYF
TGCGCCAGCAGCCCCTCTCGTGGGCTTGGAGAGACCCAGTACTTC
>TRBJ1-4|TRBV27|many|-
CASSLYRASNEKLFF
TGTGCCAGCAGTCTATACAGGGCAAGCAATGAAAAACTGTTTTTT
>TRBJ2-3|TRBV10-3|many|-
CAISDLQSHGTDTQYF
TGTGCCATCAGCGACCTACAATCTCATGGCACAGATACGCAGTATTTT
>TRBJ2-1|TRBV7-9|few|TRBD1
CASSGPRDRGSHEQFF
TGTGCCAGCAGCGGCCCCCGGGACAGGGGATCCCATGAGCAGTTCTTC
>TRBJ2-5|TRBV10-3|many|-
CAISESQRQETQYF
TGTGCCATCAGTGAGTCCCAGAGACAAGAGACCCAGTACTTC
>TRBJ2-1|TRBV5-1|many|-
CASSLDVGSSYNEQFF
TGCGCCAGCAGCTTGGATGTCGGGAGCTCCTACAATGAGCAGTTCTTC
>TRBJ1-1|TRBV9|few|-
CASSVSRLNTEAFF
TGTGCCAGCAGCGTAAGTCGGCTGAACACTGAAGCTTTCTTT